This T cell receptor (beta chain) is drawn from a study of T cell responses to AZD1222 COVID-19 vaccine. Study results and limitations: Among those given AZD1222, only five or six were seropositive at baseline.

Repertoires were generated with immunoSEQ multiplex PCR, while TCRdb's copy carries only in-frame clones and drops some. The repertoire holds 85,000 or so clones, with approximately 90% as singletons. Trimming took 2 bases from V and 3 from J; bases not matched to a gene: 1. From germline, CDR1 is SGHAT and CDR2 FQNNGV. The CDR3 totals 15 residues. Concerning this clone itself: Its matching antigen is unknown.

The input for sequencing was peripheral blood, taken on day 0 of AZD1222 vaccination. V gene TRBV11-2 combines with J gene TRBJ2-3; 11 bases map to TRBD2. This sequence originates from an adult in good health. The CDR3 is CASSLIAGGTDTQYF. The DNA of the CDR3 is TGTGCCAGCAGCTTAATAGCGGGGGGGACAGATACGCAGTATTTT.